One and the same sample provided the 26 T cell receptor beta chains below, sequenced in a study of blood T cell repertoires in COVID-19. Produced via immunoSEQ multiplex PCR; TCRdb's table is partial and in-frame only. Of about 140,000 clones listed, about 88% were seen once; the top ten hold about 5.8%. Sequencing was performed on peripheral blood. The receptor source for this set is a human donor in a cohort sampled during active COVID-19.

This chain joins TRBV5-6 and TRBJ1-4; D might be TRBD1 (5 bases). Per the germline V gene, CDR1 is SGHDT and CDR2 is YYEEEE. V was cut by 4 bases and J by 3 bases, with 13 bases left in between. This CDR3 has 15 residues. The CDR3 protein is CASSTRERANEKLFF. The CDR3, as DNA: TGTGCCAGCAGCACCAGGGAGCGGGCTAATGAAAAACTGTTTTTT.

The CDR3 spells CATQLTGMQPQHF. The CDR3 DNA follows: TGTGCCACCCAATTGACAGGGATGCAGCCCCAGCATTTT. The V and J genes are TRBV10-3 and TRBJ1-5, with 7 positions matching TRBD1. This CDR3 region has 13 residues. The germline CDR1 and CDR2 sequences are ENHRY and SYGVKD. Germline trimming cut 10 bases from V and 7 bases from J; bases unmatched to any gene: 10.

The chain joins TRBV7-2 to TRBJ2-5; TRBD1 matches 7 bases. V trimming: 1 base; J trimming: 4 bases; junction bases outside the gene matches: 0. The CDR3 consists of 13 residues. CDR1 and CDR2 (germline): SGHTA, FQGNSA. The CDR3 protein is CASSLDRGETQYF. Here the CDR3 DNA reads TGTGCCAGCAGCTTAGACAGGGGAGAGACCCAGTACTTC.

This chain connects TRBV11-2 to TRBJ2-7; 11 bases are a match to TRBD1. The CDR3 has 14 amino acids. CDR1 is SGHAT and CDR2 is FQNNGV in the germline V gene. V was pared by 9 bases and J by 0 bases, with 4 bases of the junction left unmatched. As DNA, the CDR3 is TGTGCCAGTTTCGGGACAGGGGGCTCCTACGAGCAGTACTTC. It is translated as CASFGTGGSYEQYF.

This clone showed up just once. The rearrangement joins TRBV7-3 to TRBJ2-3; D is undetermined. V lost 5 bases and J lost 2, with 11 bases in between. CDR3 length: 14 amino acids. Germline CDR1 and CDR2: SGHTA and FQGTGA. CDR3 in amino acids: CASSPHGHTDTQYF. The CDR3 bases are TGTGCCAGCAGCCCCCATGGGCACACAGATACGCAGTATTTT.

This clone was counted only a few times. This CDR3 is CASSLVVPTSGGLSGANVLTF. DNA for the CDR3: TGTGCCAGCAGCTTAGTTGTACCGACTAGCGGGGGACTCTCTGGGGCCAACGTCCTGACTTTC. This rearrangement joins TRBV7-6 to TRBJ2-6; 12 nucleotides agree with TRBD2. The CDR3 is made up of 21 amino acids. Germline V gene data show CDR1 as SGHVS and CDR2 as FNYEAQ. Trimming at V came to 1 base and at J to 0 bases, leaving 10 bases not matched to a gene.

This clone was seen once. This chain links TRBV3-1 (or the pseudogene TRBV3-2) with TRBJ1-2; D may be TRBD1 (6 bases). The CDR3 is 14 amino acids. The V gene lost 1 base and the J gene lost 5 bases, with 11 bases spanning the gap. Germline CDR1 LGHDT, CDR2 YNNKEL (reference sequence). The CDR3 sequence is CASSQGVQGYGYTF. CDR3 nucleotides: TGTGCCAGCAGCCAAGGGGTGCAGGGGTATGGCTACACCTTC.

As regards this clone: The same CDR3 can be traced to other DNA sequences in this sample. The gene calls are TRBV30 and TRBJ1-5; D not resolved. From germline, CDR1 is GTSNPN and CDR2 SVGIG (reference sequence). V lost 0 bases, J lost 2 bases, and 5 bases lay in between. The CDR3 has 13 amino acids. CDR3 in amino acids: CAWSVAGNQPQHF. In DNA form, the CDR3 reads TGTGCCTGGAGTGTGGCTGGCAATCAGCCCCAGCATTTT.

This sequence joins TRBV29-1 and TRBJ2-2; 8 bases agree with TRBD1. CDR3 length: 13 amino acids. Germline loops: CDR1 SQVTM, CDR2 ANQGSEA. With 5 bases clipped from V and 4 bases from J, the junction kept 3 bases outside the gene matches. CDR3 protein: CSVWDRSTGELFF. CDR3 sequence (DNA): TGCAGCGTTTGGGACAGGTCCACCGGGGAGCTGTTTTTT.

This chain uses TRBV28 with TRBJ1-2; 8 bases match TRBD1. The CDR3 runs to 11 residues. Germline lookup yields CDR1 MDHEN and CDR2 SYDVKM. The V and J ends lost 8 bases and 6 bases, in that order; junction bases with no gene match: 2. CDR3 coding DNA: TGTGCCAGCGCGGACAGGGATGGCTACACCTTC. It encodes CASADRDGYTF.

The CDR3 coding sequence is TGTGCCAGTAGTGTAGGGGCGCGAAACGAGCAGTACTTC. It is translated as CASSVGARNEQYF. The chain is built from TRBV19 and TRBJ2-7, with D maybe TRBD1 (5 bases). The CDR3 runs to 13 residues. Between the trimmed V and J ends, which lost 5 bases and 5 bases, there was a span of 13 bases. Per germline, CDR1 LNHDA and CDR2 SQIVND (reference sequence).

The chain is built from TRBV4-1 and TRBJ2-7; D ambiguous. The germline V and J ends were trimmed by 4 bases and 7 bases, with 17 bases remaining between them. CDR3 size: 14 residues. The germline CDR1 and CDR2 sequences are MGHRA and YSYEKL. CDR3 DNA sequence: TGCGCCAGCAGCCCGTGGCCGGGTTTGAGAGAGCAGTACTTC. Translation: CASSPWPGLREQYF.

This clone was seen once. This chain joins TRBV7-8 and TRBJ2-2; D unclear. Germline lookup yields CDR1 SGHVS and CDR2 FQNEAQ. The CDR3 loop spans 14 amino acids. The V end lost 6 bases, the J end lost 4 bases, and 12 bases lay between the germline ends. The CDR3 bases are TGTGCCAGCAGTGACTCAGTGTTCACCGGGGAGCTGTTTTTT. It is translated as CASSDSVFTGELFF.

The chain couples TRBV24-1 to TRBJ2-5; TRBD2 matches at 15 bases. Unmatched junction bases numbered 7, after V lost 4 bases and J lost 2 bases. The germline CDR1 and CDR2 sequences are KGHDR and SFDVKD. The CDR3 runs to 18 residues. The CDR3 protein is CATSEPSGLAGGQETQYF. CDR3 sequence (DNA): TGTGCCACCAGTGAGCCATCGGGACTAGCGGGGGGACAAGAGACCCAGTACTTC.

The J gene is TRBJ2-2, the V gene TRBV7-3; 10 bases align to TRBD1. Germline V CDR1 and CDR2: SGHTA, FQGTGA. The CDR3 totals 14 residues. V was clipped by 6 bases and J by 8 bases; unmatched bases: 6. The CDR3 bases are TGTGCCAGCAGGCGACAGGGGGCATCGGGGGAGCTGTTTTTT. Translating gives CASRRQGASGELFF.

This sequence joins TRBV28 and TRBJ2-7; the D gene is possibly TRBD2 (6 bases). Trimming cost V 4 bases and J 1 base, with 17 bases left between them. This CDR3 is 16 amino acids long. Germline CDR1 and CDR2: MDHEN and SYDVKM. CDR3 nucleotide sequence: TGTGCCAGCAGTTCACCTGGGGGGTTAAAATCCTACGAGCAGTACTTC. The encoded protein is CASSSPGGLKSYEQYF.

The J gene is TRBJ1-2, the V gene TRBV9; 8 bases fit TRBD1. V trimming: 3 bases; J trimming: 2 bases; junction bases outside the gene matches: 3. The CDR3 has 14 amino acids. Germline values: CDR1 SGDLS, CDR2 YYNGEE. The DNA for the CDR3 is TGTGCCAGCAGCGCCGGACAGGGAAACTATGGCTACACCTTC. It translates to CASSAGQGNYGYTF.

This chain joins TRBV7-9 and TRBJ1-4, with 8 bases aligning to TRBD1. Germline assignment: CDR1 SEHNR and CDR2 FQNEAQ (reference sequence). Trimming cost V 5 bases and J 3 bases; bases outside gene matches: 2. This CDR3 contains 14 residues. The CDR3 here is CASSQGQANEKLFF. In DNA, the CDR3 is TGTGCCAGCAGCCAGGGACAGGCTAATGAAAAACTGTTTTTT.

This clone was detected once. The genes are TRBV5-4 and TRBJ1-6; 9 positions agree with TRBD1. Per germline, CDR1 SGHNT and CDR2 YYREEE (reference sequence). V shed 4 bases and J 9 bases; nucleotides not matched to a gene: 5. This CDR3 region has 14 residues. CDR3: CASSEGQGGSPLHF. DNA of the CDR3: TGTGCCAGCAGCGAGGGACAGGGAGGTTCACCCCTCCACTTT. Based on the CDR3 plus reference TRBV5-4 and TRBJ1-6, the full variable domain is ETGVTQSPTHLIKTRGQQVTLRCSSQSGHNTVSWYQQALGQGPQFIFQYYREEENGRGNFPPRFSGLQFPNYSSELNVNALELDDSALYLCASSEGQGGSPLHFGNGTRLTVT.

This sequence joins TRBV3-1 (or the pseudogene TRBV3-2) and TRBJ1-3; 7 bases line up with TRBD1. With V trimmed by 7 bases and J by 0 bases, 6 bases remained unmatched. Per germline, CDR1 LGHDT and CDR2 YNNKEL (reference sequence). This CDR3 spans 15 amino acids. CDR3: CASTRDRFSGNTIYF. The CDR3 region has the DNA TGTGCCAGCACTAGGGACAGATTCTCTGGAAACACCATATATTTT.

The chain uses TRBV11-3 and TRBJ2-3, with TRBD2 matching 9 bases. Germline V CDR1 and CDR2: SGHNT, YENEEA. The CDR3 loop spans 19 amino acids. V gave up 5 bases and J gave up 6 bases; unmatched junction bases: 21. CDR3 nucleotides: TGTGCCAGCAGCGGGCGTCCATTTACTAGCGGGCACTCCACGGATACGCAGTATTTT. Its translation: CASSGRPFTSGHSTDTQYF.

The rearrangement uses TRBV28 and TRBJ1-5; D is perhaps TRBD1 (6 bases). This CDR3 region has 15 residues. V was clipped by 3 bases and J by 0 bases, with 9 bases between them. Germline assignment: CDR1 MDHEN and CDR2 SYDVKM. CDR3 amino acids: CASSFGDISNQPQHF. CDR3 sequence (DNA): TGTGCCAGCAGTTTTGGGGACATTAGCAATCAGCCCCAGCATTTT.

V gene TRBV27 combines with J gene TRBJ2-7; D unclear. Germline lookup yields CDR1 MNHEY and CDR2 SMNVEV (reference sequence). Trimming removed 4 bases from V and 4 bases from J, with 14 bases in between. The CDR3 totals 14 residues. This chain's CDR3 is CASSSAVMSYEQYF. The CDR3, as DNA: TGTGCCAGCAGTTCCGCGGTGATGAGTTACGAGCAGTACTTC.

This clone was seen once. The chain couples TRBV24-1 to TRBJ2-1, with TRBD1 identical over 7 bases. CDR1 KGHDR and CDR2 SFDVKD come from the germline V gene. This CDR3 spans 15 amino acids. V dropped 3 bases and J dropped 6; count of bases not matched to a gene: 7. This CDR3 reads CATSDGQVLANEQFF. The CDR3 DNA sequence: TGTGCCACCAGTGATGGACAGGTCCTCGCCAATGAGCAGTTCTTC.

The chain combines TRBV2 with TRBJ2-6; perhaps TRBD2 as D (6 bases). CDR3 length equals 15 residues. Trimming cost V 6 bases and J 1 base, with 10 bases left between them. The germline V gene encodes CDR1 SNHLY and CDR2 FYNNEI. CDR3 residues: CASRGGVSGANVLTF. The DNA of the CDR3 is TGTGCCAGCAGGGGGGGAGTATCTGGGGCCAACGTCCTGACTTTC. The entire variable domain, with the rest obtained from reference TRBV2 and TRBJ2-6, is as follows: EPEVTQTPSHQVTQMGQEVILRCVPISNHLYFYWYRQILGQKVEFLVSFYNNEISEKSEIFDDQFSVERPDGSNFTLKIRSTKLEDSAMYFCASRGGVSGANVLTFGAGSRLTVL.

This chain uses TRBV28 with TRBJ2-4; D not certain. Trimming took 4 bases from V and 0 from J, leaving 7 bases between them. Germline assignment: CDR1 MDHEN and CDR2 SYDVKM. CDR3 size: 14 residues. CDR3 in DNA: TGTGCCAGCAGTTCCAGCGTAGCCAAAAACATTCAGTACTTC. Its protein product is CASSSSVAKNIQYF.